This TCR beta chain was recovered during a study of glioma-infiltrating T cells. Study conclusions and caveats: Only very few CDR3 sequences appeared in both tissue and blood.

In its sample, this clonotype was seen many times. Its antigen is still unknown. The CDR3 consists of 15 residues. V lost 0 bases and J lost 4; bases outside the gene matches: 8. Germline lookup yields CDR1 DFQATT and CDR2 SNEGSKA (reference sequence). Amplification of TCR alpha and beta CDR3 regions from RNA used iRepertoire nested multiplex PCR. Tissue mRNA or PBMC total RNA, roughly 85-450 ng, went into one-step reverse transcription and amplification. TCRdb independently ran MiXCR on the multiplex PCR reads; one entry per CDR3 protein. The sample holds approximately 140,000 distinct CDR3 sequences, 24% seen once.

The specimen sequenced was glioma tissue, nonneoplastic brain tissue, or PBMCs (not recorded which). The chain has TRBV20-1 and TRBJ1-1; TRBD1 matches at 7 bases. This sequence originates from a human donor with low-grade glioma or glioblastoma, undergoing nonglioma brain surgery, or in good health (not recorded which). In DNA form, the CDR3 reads TGCAGTGCTAGAGATCTGGCAGGGGGAGGCACTGAAGCTTTCTTT. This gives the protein CSARDLAGGGTEAFF.